This T cell receptor (beta chain) was sequenced for a study of T cell repertoires in cytomegalovirus infection. Background on the study: HLA-B-restricted CMV epitopes that are well studied were used alongside recently identified HLA-C-restricted ones. General observations from the study: HLA-C-restricted CMV clonotypes gave the most frequent clonotype in two of eight donors.

A remark on this clonotype: The antigen remains unidentified.

Germline V gene sequence: CDR1 SGHAT, CDR2 FQNNGV. With 4 bases clipped from V and 4 bases from J, the junction kept 7 bases outside the gene matches. This CDR3 comprises 15 residues. TCRdb used MiXCR to reprocess the reads, holding one entry per CDR3 protein. The sample includes 150,000 or so distinct CDR3 sequences, roughly 22% of them seen just once. The rearrangement uses TRBV11-2 and TRBJ2-7, with TRBD1 matching 10 bases. Sequenced material: CD8+ T cells from cultured PBMCs, taken from culture after CMV antigen stimulation. This receptor was taken from a human donor in good health (CMV status not recorded). Some clones in this sample may be carry-over from other donors' samples. The CDR3 DNA is TGTGCCAGCAGCTCCTATGGACAGGGGGGGTACGAGCAGTACTTC. Residues: CASSSYGQGGYEQYF.